This T cell receptor beta chain was obtained from a study of cytomegalovirus exposure and HLA in healthy donors. Findings and limits, study-wide: Fewer N-insertions than the approximately 700-donor mean were reportedly shown by an Asian-associated ancestry cluster in a later analysis. Presence/absence comparisons presumed near-even sequencing depth among donors. Data from an earlier analysis indicated that most TCR beta V segments were productive either about 90% or about 30% of the time.

The PCR was carried out with 60 Vbeta primers and 13 Jbeta primers. As handled by the study authors: Later, tens of millions of unique TCR beta chains were counted in an analysis, and approximately 10 million of them were shared. The table came from immunoSEQ multiplex PCR; TCRdb's copy has only in-frame clones and leaves some out. That table gives V, J and clone size, and the DNA gave D and trimming. The sample holds around 150,000 clones; approximately 72% are singletons and the top ten take around 6%. Germline V gene data show CDR1 as MRHNA and CDR2 as SNTAGT. Trimming pared 4 bases from V and 4 bases from J, leaving 13 bases between. The CDR3 has 14 residues. This clone was seen a few times. Its specificity is unknown.

This sequence originates from a woman in her sixties or seventies in good health and CMV-seronegative. Sequenced input: PBMCs. V usage is TRBV6-4 and J usage is TRBJ1-1; D may be TRBD1 (5 bases). CDR3 amino acids: CASSVTGGSTEAFF. CDR3 in DNA: TGTGCCAGCAGTGTAACCGGGGGGAGCACTGAAGCTTTCTTT.